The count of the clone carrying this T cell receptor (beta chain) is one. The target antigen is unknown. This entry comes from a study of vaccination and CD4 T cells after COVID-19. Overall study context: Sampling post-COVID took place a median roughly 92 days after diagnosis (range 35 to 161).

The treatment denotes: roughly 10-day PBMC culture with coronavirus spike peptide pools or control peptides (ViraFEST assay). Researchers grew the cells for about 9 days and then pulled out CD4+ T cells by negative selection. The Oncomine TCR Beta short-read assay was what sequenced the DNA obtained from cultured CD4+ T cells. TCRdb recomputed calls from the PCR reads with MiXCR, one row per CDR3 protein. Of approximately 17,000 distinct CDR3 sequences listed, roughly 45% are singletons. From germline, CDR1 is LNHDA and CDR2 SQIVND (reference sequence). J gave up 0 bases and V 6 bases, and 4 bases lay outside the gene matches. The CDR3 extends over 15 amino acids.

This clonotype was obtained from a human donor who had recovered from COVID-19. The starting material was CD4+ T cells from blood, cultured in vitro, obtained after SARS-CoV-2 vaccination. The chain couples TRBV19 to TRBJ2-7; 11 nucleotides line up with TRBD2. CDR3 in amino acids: CASSTSGGASYEQYF. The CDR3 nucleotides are TGTGCCAGTAGCACTAGCGGGGGTGCCTCCTACGAGCAGTACTTC.